Each of the 17 T cell receptor beta chains below was sequenced from the same sample in a study of blood T cell repertoires in COVID-19 (TCRdb year 2020). The library was prepared using the immunoSEQ multiplex PCR assay. TCRdb retrieved this table from immuneACCESS and kept in-frame rearrangements only. Not all clones are present; in checked studies, unresolved V genes account for under half, and no reason is known for the remainder. The sample includes about 140,000 clones, with around four fifths observed a single time. The top ten constitute roughly 6.2% of the sample. The sequenced sample was PBMCs or T cells enriched from blood (not recorded which). All receptors come from a middle-aged woman who had recovered from COVID-19.

This chain connects TRBV28 to TRBJ2-5, with 10 bases aligning to TRBD2. The V segment lost 4 bases and the J segment 0 bases; nucleotides outside the gene matches: 5. In germline, CDR1 is MDHEN, CDR2 SYDVKM. This CDR3 is built from 16 residues. The CDR3 region has the DNA TGTGCCAGCAGTTCCCTAGCGGGGGTTTACCAAGAGACCCAGTACTTC. Amino acids: CASSSLAGVYQETQYF.

The chain couples TRBV6-5 to TRBJ2-1; the match to TRBD2 covers 9 bases. Trimming cost V 6 bases and J 3 bases; bases outside gene matches: 6. The CDR3 has 15 residues. Germline CDR1 and CDR2: MNHEY and SVGAGI. CDR3 coding DNA: TGTGCCAGCAGGCTAGCGGGACTTAGCTACAATGAGCAGTTCTTC. Its translation is CASRLAGLSYNEQFF.

The V gene is TRBV10-3, the J gene TRBJ2-3; 8 bases match TRBD2. Germline CDR1 ENHRY, CDR2 SYGVKD. This CDR3 region has 14 residues. The V gene end was trimmed by 10 bases and the J gene end by 4 bases; junction bases not matched to a gene: 10. CDR3 coding DNA: TGTGCCAGCAACAGAGCGGGGGCATCAGATACGCAGTATTTT. This codes for CASNRAGASDTQYF.

The rearrangement links TRBV30 to TRBJ1-6; D is unresolved. The CDR3 spans 15 residues. Looked up from germline, CDR1 is GTSNPN and CDR2 is SVGIG (reference sequence). The V gene lost 5 bases and the J gene lost 10 bases, with 21 bases spanning the gap. CDR3: CAWRRRQRGGSPLHF. CDR3 coding DNA: TGTGCCTGGCGTCGAAGGCAGCGGGGTGGCTCACCCCTCCACTTT.

The rearrangement uses TRBV3-1 (or the pseudogene TRBV3-2) and TRBJ2-1, with a tentative D call TRBD1 (6 bases). V shed 0 bases and J shed 5 bases, with 11 bases lying between them. The germline V gene encodes CDR1 LGHDT and CDR2 YNNKEL (reference sequence). CDR3 size: 15 residues. DNA for the CDR3: TGTGCCAGCAGCCAAGATACAGGGCTACACAATGAGCAGTTCTTC. This codes for CASSQDTGLHNEQFF.

This clone was observed once. The V and J genes are TRBV5-6 and TRBJ1-4; TRBD1 matches 8 bases. CDR1 and CDR2 (germline): SGHDT, YYEEEE. Trimming removed 1 base from V and 6 bases from J; junction bases left unmatched: 5. CDR3 size: 15 residues. CDR3 region: CASSLFQGADEKLFF. CDR3 DNA: TGTGCCAGCAGCTTGTTCCAGGGGGCGGATGAAAAACTGTTTTTT.

The V gene is TRBV7-9, the J gene TRBJ2-7; 8 nucleotides match TRBD1. The CDR3 is 15 amino acids. The V and J ends lost 5 bases and 5 bases, in that order; junction bases with no gene match: 11. Germline V gives CDR1 SEHNR, CDR2 FQNEAQ (reference sequence). The CDR3 region is CASSPSQGGKDEQYF. The CDR3 coding sequence is TGTGCCAGCAGCCCGTCACAGGGGGGTAAGGACGAGCAGTACTTC.

The chain uses TRBV6-1 and TRBJ2-1; D remains unclear. The germline gives CDR1 MNHNS, CDR2 SASEGT. The V gene lost 3 bases and the J gene lost 8 bases, with 11 bases spanning the gap. The CDR3 runs to 13 residues. In DNA, the CDR3 is TGTGCCAGCAGTGAGGGCTATCTTGATGAGCAGTTCTTC. Encoded protein: CASSEGYLDEQFF.

The chain uses TRBV5-4 and TRBJ1-3; D remains unclear. The germline V gene has CDR1 SGHNT and CDR2 YYREEE (reference sequence). The CDR3 is 16 residues long. Trimming shortened V by 0 bases and J by 0 bases, and 10 bases separated the two germline ends. CDR3 coding DNA: TGTGCCAGCAGCTTGGGCAGGTCTCACTCTGGAAACACCATATATTTT. This sequence encodes CASSLGRSHSGNTIYF.

The rearrangement links TRBV7-8 to TRBJ2-7, with D perhaps matching TRBD1 (5 bases). Trimming left V 8 bases short and J 3 bases short, with 11 bases between. Per germline, CDR1 SGHVS and CDR2 FQNEAQ. The CDR3 sequence is 12 residues long. The CDR3 bases are TGTGCCAGCTCGACAGTAGGCTACGAGCAGTACTTC. It encodes CASSTVGYEQYF.

The chain is built from TRBV15 and TRBJ1-5; D remains unclear. V lost 4 bases and J lost 6, with 13 bases in between. CDR3 length equals 14 residues. CDR1 and CDR2 (germline): LNHNV, YYDKDF (reference sequence). The CDR3 spells CATSIQVQGQPQHF. Here the CDR3 DNA reads TGTGCCACCAGCATCCAGGTTCAAGGTCAGCCCCAGCATTTT.

The V and J genes are TRBV19 and TRBJ1-2; TRBD1 matches at 8 bases. V dropped 0 bases and J dropped 4; count of bases not matched to a gene: 4. Germline loops: CDR1 LNHDA, CDR2 SQIVND (reference sequence). The CDR3 is 15 residues long. DNA for the CDR3: TGTGCCAGTAGTATAGATCGGACAGGGACCTATGGCTACACCTTC. Its protein is CASSIDRTGTYGYTF.

This chain joins TRBV29-1 and TRBJ2-1, with D tentatively TRBD1 (5 bases). Trimming cost V 0 bases and J 6 bases, with 15 bases left between them. This CDR3 comprises 15 residues. Germline V lookup: CDR1 SQVTM, CDR2 ANQGSEA. CDR3 residues: CSVEDHQGLPNEQFF. CDR3 DNA: TGCAGCGTTGAAGATCATCAGGGTCTACCCAATGAGCAGTTCTTC.

The V call is TRBV29-1, the J call TRBJ1-1; no reliable D call. This CDR3 spans 12 amino acids. The germline V and J ends were trimmed by 6 bases and 10 bases, with 18 bases remaining between them. Per the germline V gene, CDR1 is SQVTM and CDR2 is ANQGSEA. CDR3 residues: CSVVVEEFGAFF. The CDR3 nucleotides read TGCAGCGTGGTGGTTGAGGAGTTTGGAGCTTTCTTT. The full variable domain, with the rest looked up from reference TRBV29-1 and TRBJ1-1, is SAVISQKPSRDICQRGTSLTIQCQVDSQVTMMFWYRQQPGQSLTLIATANQGSEATYESGFVIDKFPISRPNLTFSTLTVSNMSPEDSSIYLCSVVVEEFGAFFGQGTRLTVV.

In its sample, this clone was seen a few times. This chain connects TRBV12-5 to TRBJ2-7, with D perhaps TRBD2 (6 bases). The CDR3 is 14 residues long. Germline V lookup: CDR1 LGHNT, CDR2 FRNRAP. The V gene lost 1 base and the J gene lost 5 bases, with 12 bases spanning the gap. The CDR3 nucleotides are TGTGCTAGTGGTTTGGGACTAGTGATGGACGAGCAGTACTTC. It encodes CASGLGLVMDEQYF.

This chain joins TRBV6-1 and TRBJ2-7; the D gene is possibly TRBD1 (5 bases). Germline V CDR1 and CDR2: MNHNS, SASEGT. V was pared by 2 bases and J by 0 bases, with 14 bases between. This CDR3 is 16 amino acids long. CDR3 in amino acids: CASSESAGHSSYEQYF. CDR3 nucleotides: TGTGCCAGCAGTGAATCAGCAGGGCACAGCTCCTACGAGCAGTACTTC.

This clone was observed a single time. The V call is TRBV4-1, the J call TRBJ2-5; maybe TRBD1 (6 bases). CDR3 length equals 15 residues. V lost 1 base and J 1 base, leaving 10 bases between the germline ends. Germline CDR1 and CDR2: MGHRA and YSYEKL. CDR3 bases: TGCGCCAGCAGCCAAGTGACAGGACTCCAAGAGACCCAGTACTTC. Protein: CASSQVTGLQETQYF.